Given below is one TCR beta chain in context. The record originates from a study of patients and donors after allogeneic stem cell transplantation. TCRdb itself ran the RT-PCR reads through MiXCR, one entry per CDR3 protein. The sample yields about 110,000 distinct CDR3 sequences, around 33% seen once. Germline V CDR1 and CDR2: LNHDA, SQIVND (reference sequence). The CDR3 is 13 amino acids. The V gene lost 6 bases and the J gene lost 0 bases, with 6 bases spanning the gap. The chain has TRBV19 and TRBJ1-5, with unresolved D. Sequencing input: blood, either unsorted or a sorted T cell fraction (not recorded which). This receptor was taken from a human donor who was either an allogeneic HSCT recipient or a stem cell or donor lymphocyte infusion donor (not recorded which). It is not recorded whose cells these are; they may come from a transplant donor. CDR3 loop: CASRLFSNQPQHF. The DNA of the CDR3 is TGTGCCAGTAGACTATTTAGCAATCAGCCCCAGCATTTT.